Each of the 19 T cell receptor beta chains below was sequenced from the same sample in a study of blood T cell repertoires in COVID-19. This table comes from immunoSEQ multiplex PCR, and its TCRdb copy is limited to in-frame clones, with some not included. The sample gives around 70,000 clones, roughly 75% of which show up once; 8.5% to 10% is in the top ten. The sequenced sample was peripheral blood. The source of these receptors is a human donor in a cohort sampled during active COVID-19.

The J gene is TRBJ1-3, the V gene TRBV10-3; TRBD1 might be the D (5 bases). Germline V gene sequence: CDR1 ENHRY, CDR2 SYGVKD. The CDR3 is made up of 13 amino acids. Trimming took 10 bases from V and 2 from J, leaving 12 bases between them. The DNA for the CDR3 is TGTGCCACCTCAGGGTTTGCTGGAAACACCATATATTTT. It codes for CATSGFAGNTIYF.

The chain uses TRBV6-5 and TRBJ1-4; 8 bases fit TRBD1. The V gene end was trimmed by 6 bases and the J gene end by 5 bases; junction bases not matched to a gene: 2. In germline, CDR1 is MNHEY, CDR2 SVGAGI. CDR3 size: 13 residues. CDR3 protein: CASRGQENEKLFF. The CDR3 nucleotides are TGTGCCAGCAGGGGACAGGAGAATGAAAAACTGTTTTTT.

The chain combines TRBV5-1 with TRBJ2-7; TRBD1 matches at 9 bases. Per germline, CDR1 SGHRS and CDR2 YFSETQ. The ends lost 1 base at V and 2 bases at J; junction bases unmatched: 4. This CDR3 has 15 residues. CDR3 amino acids: CASSLLGTGTYEQYF. DNA of the CDR3: TGCGCCAGCAGCTTGTTGGGGACAGGGACCTACGAGCAGTACTTC. The full variable domain, its missing parts supplied by reference TRBV5-1 and TRBJ2-7, is KAGVTQTPRYLIKTRGQQVTLSCSPISGHRSVSWYQQTPGQGLQFLFEYFSETQRNKGNFPGRFSGRQFSNSRSEMNVSTLELGDSALYLCASSLLGTGTYEQYFGPGTRLTVT.

This clone was detected only once. The chain couples TRBV7-2 to TRBJ2-6, with D maybe TRBD1 (6 bases). In germline, CDR1 is SGHTA, CDR2 FQGNSA. The CDR3 is made up of 17 amino acids. V was clipped by 4 bases and J by 0 bases, with 13 bases between them. The CDR3 here is CASSSRQAPSGANVLTF. The CDR3, as DNA: TGTGCCAGCAGCTCAAGACAGGCACCCTCTGGGGCCAACGTCCTGACTTTC.

The chain is built from TRBV4-3 and TRBJ2-7, with TRBD1 identical over 9 bases. Looked up from germline, CDR1 is LGHNA and CDR2 is YSLEER. The CDR3 runs 17 residues. V shed 4 bases and J 4 bases; nucleotides not matched to a gene: 14. This chain's CDR3 is CASSPRGGTGFFYEQYF. The CDR3 DNA is TGCGCCAGCAGCCCAAGGGGCGGGACAGGGTTCTTTTACGAGCAGTACTTC.

The chain employs TRBV21-1 and TRBJ2-7; TRBD1, the D gene given by the table, was not confirmed from the DNA. TRBV21-1 is a recognized pseudogene. CDR3 size: 14 residues. The CDR3 protein is CASSRQGVDYEQYF. The CDR3, as DNA: TGTGCCAGCAGCCGACAGGGTGTGGATTACGAGCAGTACTTC.

The chain couples TRBV7-8 to TRBJ1-1; D may be TRBD1 (6 bases). Trimming took off 1 base at V and 7 bases at J, with 10 bases between the two ends. The length of the CDR3 is 13 residues. Germline CDR1 SGHVS, CDR2 FQNEAQ. Here the CDR3 reads CASSLVGGGEAFF. The CDR3 nucleotides read TGTGCCAGCAGCTTAGTGGGAGGGGGTGAAGCTTTCTTT.

In DNA, the CDR3 is TGCGCCAGCAGCCAAGATGGGGACTTGACCTACGAGCAGTACTTC. Its translation is CASSQDGDLTYEQYF. This rearrangement joins TRBV4-3 to TRBJ2-7, with D possibly being TRBD2 (6 bases). Germline V gives CDR1 LGHNA, CDR2 YSLEER. This CDR3 is 15 amino acids long. Trimming stripped 0 bases from V and 2 bases from J, with 11 bases between.

The table lists this clone with a count of one. The chain employs TRBV7-2 and TRBJ2-7, with D tentatively TRBD2 (6 bases). Germline V gene sequence: CDR1 SGHTA, CDR2 FQGNSA. The CDR3 sequence is 14 residues long. Deletions cut 4 bases from V and 7 bases from J, with 17 bases between. The CDR3 nucleotides read TGTGCCAGCAGCTCCCGGGGGAGCTTGGGGGAGCAGTACTTC. This sequence encodes CASSSRGSLGEQYF. Full variable domain (rest looked up from reference TRBV7-2 and TRBJ2-7): GAGVSQSPSNKVTEKGKDVELRCDPISGHTALYWYRQSLGQGLEFLIYFQGNSAPDKSGLPSDRFSAERTGGSVSTLTIQRTQQEDSAVYLCASSSRGSLGEQYFGPGTRLTVT.

V usage is TRBV15 and J usage is TRBJ1-5; possibly TRBD1 for D (5 bases). The V gene's germline CDR1 is LNHNV and CDR2 YYDKDF (reference sequence). This CDR3 is built from 14 residues. The V end lost 5 bases, the J end lost 5 bases, and 13 bases lay between the germline ends. Here the CDR3 DNA reads TGTGCCACCAGCCCATTTGACAGAGATCAGCCCCAGCATTTT. It is translated as CATSPFDRDQPQHF.

This chain uses TRBV7-2 with TRBJ1-4, with a possible D match to TRBD1 (5 bases). CDR3 size: 13 residues. V was cut by 3 bases and J by 6 bases, with 8 bases left in between. From germline, CDR1 is SGHTA and CDR2 FQGNSA. CDR3 sequence reads: CASSLRGDEKLFF. CDR3 in DNA: TGTGCCAGCAGCTTGCGGGGGGATGAAAAACTGTTTTTT.

As concerns this clone: Other DNA sequences in this sample translate to the same CDR3. The chain uses TRBV5-1 and TRBJ2-2; 7 bases fit TRBD2. Germline V lookup: CDR1 SGHRS, CDR2 YFSETQ. This CDR3 has 15 residues. With V trimmed by 2 bases and J by 0 bases, 1 base remained unmatched. Here the CDR3 reads CASSLAGTNTGELFF. CDR3 DNA: TGCGCCAGCAGCTTAGCGGGGACGAACACCGGGGAGCTGTTTTTT.

The chain joins TRBV10-3 to TRBJ1-5; 7 bases map to TRBD1. Germline V gene sequence: CDR1 ENHRY, CDR2 SYGVKD. The trim removed 0 bases at V and 7 bases at J, leaving 3 bases unmatched. This CDR3 contains 14 residues. This CDR3 reads CAISESTGNQPQHF. CDR3 in DNA: TGTGCCATCAGTGAGTCGACAGGGAACCAGCCCCAGCATTTT.

The chain joins TRBV19 to TRBJ1-5, with TRBD1 identical over 8 bases. J was trimmed by 2 bases and V by 3 bases; bases with no gene match: 6. The CDR3 sequence is 16 residues long. Germline V lookup: CDR1 LNHDA, CDR2 SQIVND (reference sequence). For the CDR3, the DNA is TGTGCCAGTAGTATTAGGGAGACAGGGGGCAATCAGCCCCAGCATTTT. Translation: CASSIRETGGNQPQHF.

CDR3 sequence (DNA): TGCGCCAGCAGCTTGACTCAGGGTCGGTACGAGCAGTACTTC. This sequence encodes CASSLTQGRYEQYF. The chain combines TRBV5-1 with TRBJ2-7, with a tentative D call TRBD1 (5 bases). Germline CDR1 is SGHRS and CDR2 is YFSETQ. The germline V and J ends were trimmed by 1 base and 4 bases, with 12 bases remaining between them. The CDR3 is made up of 14 amino acids.

The rearrangement links TRBV7-2 to TRBJ1-4; D is possibly TRBD1 (6 bases). Deletions cut 5 bases from V and 0 bases from J, with 7 bases between. There are 14 residues in the CDR3. CDR1 is SGHTA and CDR2 is FQGNSA in the germline V gene. The CDR3 is CASSGTTTNEKLFF. In DNA, the CDR3 is TGTGCCAGCAGCGGGACAACAACTAATGAAAAACTGTTTTTT.

This chain joins TRBV4-1 and TRBJ2-2, with TRBD1 matching over 7 bases. The CDR3 runs 16 residues. V lost 4 bases to trimming and J lost 0 bases; unmatched junction nucleotides: 5. The germline CDR1 and CDR2 sequences are MGHRA and YSYEKL. CDR3 nucleotide sequence: TGCGCCAGCAGCCTTTGGACAGGCTCGAACACCGGGGAGCTGTTTTTT. It codes for CASSLWTGSNTGELFF.

The chain combines TRBV5-1 with TRBJ1-3; TRBD1 matches at 7 bases. V was clipped by 4 bases and J by 2 bases; unmatched bases: 3. In germline, CDR1 is SGHRS, CDR2 YFSETQ. The CDR3 spans 14 residues. The CDR3 DNA follows: TGCGCCAGCAGCCCCGGGACAGCTGGAAACACCATATATTTT. Its protein product is CASSPGTAGNTIYF.

The chain carries TRBV3-1 (or the pseudogene TRBV3-2) and TRBJ1-2; 7 positions agree with TRBD1. Germline CDR1 LGHDT, CDR2 YNNKEL (reference sequence). The CDR3 runs 15 residues. The V gene end was trimmed by 5 bases and the J gene end by 0 bases; junction bases not matched to a gene: 6. The CDR3 DNA is TGTGCCAGCAGCGCAAACAGGGGACCTAACTATGGCTACACCTTC. Amino acid sequence: CASSANRGPNYGYTF.